The present entry profiles one T cell receptor (beta chain) with its context. Only in-frame clones appear in the TCRdb table, and some are missing; sequencing was by immunoSEQ multiplex PCR. The repertoire holds millions of clones, with 85% to 95% as singletons. The data derive from a study of shared clonotypes between healthy human individuals. The J segment lost 9 bases and the V segment lost 0 bases, leaving 6 bases of the junction unmatched. The CDR3 totals 15 residues. The germline gives CDR1 SGHNT, CDR2 YYREEE (reference sequence). The receptor was isolated from a man aged 18 to 29 in good health. Sequenced input: naive CD4+ T cells sorted from blood. Subset reported: CD45RA+ positively selected. This chain links TRBV5-4 with TRBJ2-1, with 10 bases fitting TRBD2. CDR3 in amino acids: CASSLDGTSVGEQFF. The CDR3 nucleotides read TGTGCCAGCAGCTTGGACGGGACTAGCGTGGGTGAGCAGTTCTTC.